Each of the 21 T cell receptor beta chains below was sequenced from the same sample in a study of PD-L1 blockade in urothelial cancer. Time point defined: peripheral blood 6 weeks after treatment start. TCRdb keeps only in-frame clones here, not all; method: immunoSEQ multiplex PCR. The sample contains about 48,000 clones, 75% to 90% of which appear only once. The sequencing used PBMCs, collected around atezolizumab (anti-PD-L1) treatment. Receptor source: a man in his sixties with urothelial cancer.

The chain has TRBV28 and TRBJ2-2; 8 bases line up with TRBD1. CDR3 length: 14 amino acids. V lost 6 bases and J lost 7; bases outside the gene matches: 7. Looked up from germline, CDR1 is MDHEN and CDR2 is SYDVKM. CDR3 residues: CASRLGQVVGELFF. The CDR3 DNA reads TGTGCCAGCAGACTGGGACAGGTTGTCGGGGAGCTGTTTTTT.

Concerning this clone: One end of the junction fails to match germline, which may point to a read error. J is TRBJ2-3 and V is TRBV7-7; 12 bases match TRBD2. CDR1 and CDR2 from the germline V gene are SSHAT and FNYEAQ (reference sequence). The CDR3 has 14 residues. The CDR3 DNA follows: TGTGCTAGCAGCTCGGGACTAGCGGGAGATACGCAGTATTTT. Residues: CASSSGLAGDTQYF. The variable domain in full, with the rest retrieved from reference TRBV7-7 and TRBJ2-3, is GAGVSQSPRYKVTKRGQDVTLRCDPISSHATLYWYQQALGQGPEFLTYFNYEAQPDKSGLPSDRFSAERPEGSISTLTIQRTEQRDSAMYRCASSSGLAGDTQYFGPGTRLTVL.

At least ten counts were recorded for this clone. The chain links TRBV6-6 to TRBJ1-1; D uncertain. Per germline, CDR1 MNHNY and CDR2 SVGAGI (reference sequence). The CDR3 consists of 12 residues. Trimming left V 5 bases short and J 7 bases short, with 11 bases between. As DNA, the CDR3 is TGTGCCAGCAGTCCCCGGGAGGGTGAAGCTTTCTTT. Amino acids: CASSPREGEAFF.

The chain joins TRBV5-4 to TRBJ2-7, with a weak D call TRBD1 (6 bases). Trimming pared 6 bases from V and 2 bases from J, leaving 12 bases between. Looked up from germline, CDR1 is SGHNT and CDR2 is YYREEE (reference sequence). CDR3 length: 13 residues. For the CDR3, the DNA is TGTGCCAGCAAGTTGGACAGCGCCTACGAGCAGTACTTC. It is translated as CASKLDSAYEQYF.

The chain links TRBV4-2 to TRBJ2-4; 7 positions agree with TRBD2. The CDR3 contains 20 residues. Germline V lookup: CDR1 LGHNA, CDR2 YNFKEQ. After removal of 3 bases from V and 11 bases from J, the junction contained 28 bases not matched to a gene. The CDR3 DNA reads as TGTGCCAGCAGCCAGGGGGGTGGGCGGGGGTATTATAGCCAAAAACATTTTCAGTACTTC. This sequence encodes CASSQGGGRGYYSQKHFQYF.

This chain joins TRBV7-9 and TRBJ1-2; TRBD1 might be the D (6 bases). The CDR3 sequence is 15 residues long. Germline CDR1 and CDR2: SEHNR and FQNEAQ (reference sequence). Trimming stripped 6 bases from V and 1 base from J, with 15 bases between. CDR3 DNA: TGTGCCAGCAGTGGGGGGGCCCAATTTAACTATGGCTACACCTTC. This encodes CASSGGAQFNYGYTF.

The chain employs TRBV27 and TRBJ1-2, with D uncertain. V was cut by 4 bases and J by 5 bases, with 14 bases left in between. The V gene's germline CDR1 is MNHEY and CDR2 SMNVEV (reference sequence). The CDR3 loop spans 14 amino acids. The CDR3, as DNA: TGTGCCAGCAGTTGGGCGGGAGAAGGTTATGGCTACACCTTC. Protein sequence: CASSWAGEGYGYTF.

The chain recombines TRBV29-1 with TRBJ1-5; TRBD1 aligns across 8 bases. The ends lost 4 bases at V and 5 bases at J; junction bases unmatched: 10. This CDR3 has 15 amino acids. Per the germline V gene, CDR1 is SQVTM and CDR2 is ANQGSEA. CDR3 residues: CSVAQGAGGDQPQHF. CDR3 coding DNA: TGCAGCGTTGCGCAGGGGGCAGGAGGGGATCAGCCCCAGCATTTT. Drawing the rest from reference TRBV29-1 and TRBJ1-5, the complete variable domain is SAVISQKPSRDICQRGTSLTIQCQVDSQVTMMFWYRQQPGQSLTLIATANQGSEATYESGFVIDKFPISRPNLTFSTLTVSNMSPEDSSIYLCSVAQGAGGDQPQHFGDGTRLSIL.

The chain couples TRBV11-2 to TRBJ2-5; TRBD1 might be the D (6 bases). The germline V gene has CDR1 SGHAT and CDR2 FQNNGV. The CDR3 loop spans 13 amino acids. Trimming took 5 bases from V and 6 from J, leaving 13 bases between them. The CDR3 DNA is TGTGCCAGCAGCCTAACAGGGAGTAAGACCCAGTACTTC. Its protein product is CASSLTGSKTQYF.

This sequence joins TRBV7-2 and TRBJ2-7, with 11 positions matching TRBD2. The V segment lost 6 bases and the J segment 3 bases; nucleotides outside the gene matches: 7. There are 15 residues in the CDR3. The germline V gene has CDR1 SGHTA and CDR2 FQGNSA. The CDR3 DNA reads as TGTGCCAGCAGACCACGACTAGCGGGAAACTACGAGCAGTACTTC. Translating gives CASRPRLAGNYEQYF.

The genes are TRBV4-3 and TRBJ1-2; D possibly corresponds to TRBD1 (5 bases). V was cut by 2 bases and J by 3 bases, with 10 bases left in between. This CDR3 is built from 14 residues. The germline V gene encodes CDR1 LGHNA and CDR2 YSLEER. The CDR3 sequence is CASSQPGQDYGYTF. In DNA form, the CDR3 reads TGCGCCAGCAGCCAACCTGGACAAGACTATGGCTACACCTTC.

V gene TRBV11-2 combines with J gene TRBJ1-1, with 7 bases fitting TRBD1. The CDR3 consists of 15 residues. V was pared by 3 bases and J by 0 bases, with 4 bases of the junction left unmatched. Germline V gene sequence: CDR1 SGHAT, CDR2 FQNNGV. The CDR3, as DNA: TGTGCCAGCAGCTTTGGAGGGGGCTTGAACACTGAAGCTTTCTTT. Translation gives CASSFGGGLNTEAFF.

This clone appeared once. V is TRBV6-5 and J is TRBJ1-5; a weak D match, TRBD1 (6 bases). Per germline, CDR1 MNHEY and CDR2 SVGAGI. The CDR3 length is 16 residues. The V and J ends lost 4 bases and 6 bases respectively, with 19 bases between them. The CDR3 coding sequence is TGTGCCAGCAGTTGGAGGGGGGCGGGGGACGGTCAGCCCCAGCATTTT. Its protein product is CASSWRGAGDGQPQHF.

The J gene is TRBJ2-1, the V gene TRBV5-1, with D maybe TRBD2 (6 bases). V was clipped by 0 bases and J by 10 bases, with 17 bases between them. The CDR3 has 15 amino acids. CDR1 is SGHRS, CDR2 YFSETQ, per germline. The CDR3 loop is CASSLARDFREEQFF. As DNA, the CDR3 is TGCGCCAGCAGCTTGGCCAGGGACTTCCGGGAAGAGCAGTTCTTC.

The gene calls are TRBV6-5 and TRBJ2-1; no clear D. The V gene lost 3 bases and the J gene lost 8 bases, with 14 bases spanning the gap. The CDR3 covers 14 residues. In germline, CDR1 is MNHEY, CDR2 SVGAGI. CDR3 DNA: TGTGCCAGCAGTTATCAACAGCCCTGGGATGAGCAGTTCTTC. This codes for CASSYQQPWDEQFF.

V usage is TRBV27 and J usage is TRBJ2-3; TRBD1 might be the D (6 bases). The V and J ends lost 0 bases and 2 bases respectively, with 9 bases between them. Germline values: CDR1 MNHEY, CDR2 SMNVEV (reference sequence). The CDR3 runs 15 residues. The CDR3 DNA is TGTGCCAGCAGTTTATCGTGGGGGCCCACAGATACGCAGTATTTT. Protein: CASSLSWGPTDTQYF.

The chain combines TRBV27 with TRBJ1-2; no clear D. The CDR3 extends over 13 amino acids. Germline CDR1 MNHEY, CDR2 SMNVEV (reference sequence). V gave up 3 bases and J gave up 8 bases, with 13 bases separating them. The CDR3 loop reads CASSLRSGNGYTF. CDR3 nucleotide sequence: TGTGCCAGCAGTTTGCGGTCCGGGAACGGCTACACCTTC.

V gene TRBV4-1 combines with J gene TRBJ2-7; 10 bases fit TRBD2. CDR1 and CDR2 (germline): MGHRA, YSYEKL. Trimming at V came to 1 base and at J to 2 bases, leaving 5 bases not matched to a gene. The CDR3 sequence is 16 residues long. CDR3 region: CASSQAASGGPYEQYF. The CDR3 coding sequence is TGCGCCAGCAGCCAAGCAGCTAGCGGGGGACCCTACGAGCAGTACTTC.

This sequence joins TRBV9 and TRBJ1-3; TRBD1 matches at 7 bases. J gave up 0 bases and V 0 bases, and 6 bases lay outside the gene matches. CDR1 is SGDLS, CDR2 YYNGEE, per germline. The CDR3 sequence is 17 residues long. CDR3 bases: TGTGCCAGCAGCGTAGCTACAGGGGCTTCCTCTGGAAACACCATATATTTT. The encoded protein is CASSVATGASSGNTIYF.

This clone was found once. The junction departs from germline at one end; a sequencing error may be responsible. CDR3 sequence reads: CASSLEGFPQETQYF. CDR3 sequence (DNA): TGTGCTAGCAGCTTAGAGGGGTTTCCACAAGAGACCCAGTACTTC. V is TRBV7-7 and J is TRBJ2-5; D may correspond to TRBD1 or TRBD2 (5 bases each). There are 15 residues in the CDR3. The germline CDR1 and CDR2 sequences are SSHAT and FNYEAQ (reference sequence).

The DNA of the CDR3 is TGTGCCAACCCTCCCAGGGGCTTGAGCACTGAAGCTTTCTTT. Translating it yields CANPPRGLSTEAFF. V usage is TRBV6-4 and J usage is TRBJ1-1; possibly TRBD1 for D (6 bases). Germline V gives CDR1 MRHNA, CDR2 SNTAGT. The CDR3 runs to 14 residues. The V end lost 10 bases, the J end lost 4 bases, and 19 bases lay between the germline ends.